The entry that follows covers one T cell receptor (beta chain) sequence. Its antigen is unknown. Combining a sample-barcoded 5' primer with a J-beta primer mix, a second PCR ran for about 6 to 11 cycles. Carrying 12 random nucleotides, a template-switch adaptor labeled each individual cDNA molecule. TCRdb re-analysed the 5' RACE reads in MiXCR, keeping a single row per CDR3 protein. The table records some 370,000 distinct CDR3 sequences, roughly half of them present only once. The record originates from a study of blood T cells in healthy people across ages. V gave up 3 bases and J gave up 0 bases, with 14 bases separating them. Looked up from germline, CDR1 is GTSNPN and CDR2 is SVGIG (reference sequence). This CDR3 has 15 residues. Study conclusions and caveats: Whereas aged donors had fewer naive CD4+ cells, long-lived donors had more of them and higher diversity. Naive T cell percentage strongly correlated with TCR beta diversity.

Peripheral blood from each donor was collected in a volume of 9.5 to 10 milliliters. Specimen: blood. The genes are TRBV30 and TRBJ1-1; D gene ambiguous. The source is a man between 60 and 70 years old in good health. In nucleotides, the CDR3 is TGTGCCTGGAGGTGGGCAGGACGCATGAACACTGAAGCTTTCTTT. As protein: CAWRWAGRMNTEAFF. Full variable domain (missing parts from reference TRBV30 and TRBJ1-1): SQTIHQWPATLVQPVGSPLSLECTVEGTSNPNLYWYRQAAGRGLQLLFYSVGIGQISSEVPQNLSASRPQDRQFILSSKKLLLSDSGFYLCAWRWAGRMNTEAFFGQGTRLTVV.